The T cell receptor (beta chain) under discussion was sequenced for a study of a mutant IDH1 vaccine in newly diagnosed glioma. Background on the study: Patients were given eight vaccinations, scheduled in weeks 1, 3, 5, 7, 11, 15, 19 and 23.

Some clones are missing from TCRdb's copy, which holds only in-frame ones; the method was immunoSEQ multiplex PCR. In the table there are tens of thousands of clones, approximately 80% of which are singletons. This clone is a singleton in its sample. What it recognizes is unknown. Trimming cost V 0 bases and J 10 bases, with 12 bases left between them. The CDR3 consists of 13 residues. CDR1 and CDR2 from the germline V gene are MGHDK and SYGVNS. Documented time point: week 23, last vaccination. Each dose delivered 300 ug of mutant IDH1 20-mer peptide subcutaneously with imiquimod. The sequence derives from a man aged 35 to 55 with glioma. The chain uses TRBV25-1 and TRBJ1-1, with a tentative D call TRBD1 (6 bases). The input for sequencing was PBMCs, taken from a glioma patient whose treatment included an IDH1 peptide vaccine. The CDR3 loop reads CASSEYQGLRAFF. The CDR3, as DNA: TGTGCCAGCAGTGAATATCAGGGGCTTAGAGCTTTCTTT.